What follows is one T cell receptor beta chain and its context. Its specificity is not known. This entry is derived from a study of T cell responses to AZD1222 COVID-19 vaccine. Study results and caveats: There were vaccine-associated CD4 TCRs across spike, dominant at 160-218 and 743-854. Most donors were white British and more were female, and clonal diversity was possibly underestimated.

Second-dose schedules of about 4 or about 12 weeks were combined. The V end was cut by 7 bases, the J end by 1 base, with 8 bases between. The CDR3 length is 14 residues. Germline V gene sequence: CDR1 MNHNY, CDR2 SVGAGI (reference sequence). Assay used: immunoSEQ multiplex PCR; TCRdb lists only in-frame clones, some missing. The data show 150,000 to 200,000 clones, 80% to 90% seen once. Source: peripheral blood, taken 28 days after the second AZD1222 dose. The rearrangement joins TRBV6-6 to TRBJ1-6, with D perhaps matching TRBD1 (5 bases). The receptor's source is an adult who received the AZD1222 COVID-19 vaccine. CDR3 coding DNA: TGTGCCAGCACTGGACAATCCTATAATTCACCCCTCCACTTT. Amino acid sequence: CASTGQSYNSPLHF.